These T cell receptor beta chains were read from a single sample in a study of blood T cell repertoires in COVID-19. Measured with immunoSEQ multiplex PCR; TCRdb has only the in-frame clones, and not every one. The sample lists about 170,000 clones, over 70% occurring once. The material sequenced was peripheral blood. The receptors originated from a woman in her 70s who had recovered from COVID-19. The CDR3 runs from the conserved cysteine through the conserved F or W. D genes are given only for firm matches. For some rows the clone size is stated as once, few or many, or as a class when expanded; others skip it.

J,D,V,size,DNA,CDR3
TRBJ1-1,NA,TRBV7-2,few,TGTGCCAGCAGCTTAGGAGGAGGGTTGGGCACTGAAGCTTTCTTT,CASSLGGGLGTEAFF
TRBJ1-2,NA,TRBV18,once,TGTGCCAGCTCACTGAAACGGACAGAGCTCTTTAACTATGGCTACACCTTC,CASSLKRTELFNYGYTF
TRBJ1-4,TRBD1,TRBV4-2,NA,TGTGCCAGCAGCCAAGCGGGACAGACTAGGGAAAAACTGTTTTTT,CASSQAGQTREKLFF
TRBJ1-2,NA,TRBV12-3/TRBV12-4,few,TGTGCCAGCAGTTTTGGGGGGGGCTATGGCTACACCTTC,CASSFGGGYGYTF
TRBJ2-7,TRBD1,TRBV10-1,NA,TGCGCCAGCAGCCACGGACAGGCGGGCTACGAGCAGTACTTC,CASSHGQAGYEQYF
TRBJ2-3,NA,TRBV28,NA,TGTGCCAGCAGTCCCCGGGGGTCCAGCACAGATACGCAGTATTTT,CASSPRGSSTDTQYF
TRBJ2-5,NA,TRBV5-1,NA,TGCGCCAGCAGCCTGCAAGAGACCCAGTACTTC,CASSLQETQYF
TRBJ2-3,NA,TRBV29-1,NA,TGCAGCGTTGGGGGGGGGCGAGATACGCAGTATTTT,CSVGGGRDTQYF
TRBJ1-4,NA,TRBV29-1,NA,TGCAGCGTCACGGGGGGGGATTGGGAAAAACTGTTTTTT,CSVTGGDWEKLFF
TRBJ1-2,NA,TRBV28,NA,TGTGCCAGCAGTTCGCAGGGTAGGGGCTATGGCTACACCTTC,CASSSQGRGYGYTF
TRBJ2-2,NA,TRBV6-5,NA,TGTGCCAGCAGTTACGGGGCGGCCACCAGCACCGGGGAGCTGTTTTTT,CASSYGAATSTGELFF
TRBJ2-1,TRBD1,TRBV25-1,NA,TGTGCCAGCAGTGAAGACAGGGGGCGGCATGAGCAGTTCTTC,CASSEDRGRHEQFF
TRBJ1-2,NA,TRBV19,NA,TGTGCCAGTAGTAGGAGGGACTATGGCTACACCTTC,CASSRRDYGYTF
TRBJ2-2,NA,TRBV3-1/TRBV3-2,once,TGTGCCAGCAGCCGCCCGGCGGCCTCCCCCGGGGAGCTGTTTTTT,CASSRPAASPGELFF
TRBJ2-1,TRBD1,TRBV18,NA,TGTGCCAGCTCCCCGGGCATGACAGGGGGCAATGAGCAGTTCTTC,CASSPGMTGGNEQFF
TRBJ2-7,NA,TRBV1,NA,TGCACCAGCAGCCAACCTGTTGTGGAGAGCGGGGGGAGGCACGAGCAGTACTTC,CTSSQPVVESGGRHEQYF
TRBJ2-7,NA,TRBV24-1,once,TGTGCCACAGCGACAGACTCCTACGAGCAGTACTTC,CATATDSYEQYF
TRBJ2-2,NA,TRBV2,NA,TGTGCCAGCAGCCAGGGCTACACCGGGGAGCTGTTTTTT,CASSQGYTGELFF
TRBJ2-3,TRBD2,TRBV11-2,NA,TGTGCCAGCAGCTCGGGACTAGCGGTCCACCCCGATACGCAGTATTTT,CASSSGLAVHPDTQYF
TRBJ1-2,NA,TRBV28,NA,TGTGCCAGCAGTTGGGGGCAGCGGCTATCCTATGGCTACACCTTC,CASSWGQRLSYGYTF
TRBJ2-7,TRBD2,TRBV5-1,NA,TGCGCCAGCAGCCGTCGGGAGGCGGGGTCCTCCTACGAGCAGTACTTC,CASSRREAGSSYEQYF
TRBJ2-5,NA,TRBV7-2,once,TGTGCCAGCAGCTTAGGAGGCGGAAGAACCCAAGAGACCCAGTACTTC,CASSLGGGRTQETQYF
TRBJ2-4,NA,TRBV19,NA,TGTGCCAGTAGTATAGGCCAGGGTAGAAACATTCAGTACTTC,CASSIGQGRNIQYF
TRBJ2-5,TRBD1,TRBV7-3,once,TGTGCCAGCAGCCGGGGACAGCAAGAGACCCAGTACTTC,CASSRGQQETQYF
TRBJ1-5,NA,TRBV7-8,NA,TGTGCCAGCAGCTTATTTGTGGGGGGTGGCCAGCCCCAGCATTTT,CASSLFVGGGQPQHF
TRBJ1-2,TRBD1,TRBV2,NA,TGTGCCAGCAGTGAGGGGACAGACTATGGCTACACCTTC,CASSEGTDYGYTF
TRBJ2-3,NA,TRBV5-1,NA,TGCGCCAGCAGCTTGGAAATTCACACAGATACGCAGTATTTT,CASSLEIHTDTQYF
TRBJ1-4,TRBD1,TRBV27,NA,TGTGCCAGCACCCCGAGACAGGGAGGTGAAAAACTGTTTTTT,CASTPRQGGEKLFF
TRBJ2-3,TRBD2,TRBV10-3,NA,TGTGCCATCAGTGAGGCCCGCGCGGGGGCAGATACGCAGTATTTT,CAISEARAGADTQYF
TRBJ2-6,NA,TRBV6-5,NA,TGTGCCAGCAGAGCAGGGGGGGCCAACGTCCTGACTTTC,CASRAGGANVLTF
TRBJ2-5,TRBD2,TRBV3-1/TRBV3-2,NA,TGTGCCAGCAGCCAGCTGGGACGGGGCGGGGGGGCCGAGACCCAGTACTTC,CASSQLGRGGGAETQYF
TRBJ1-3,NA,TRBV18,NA,TGTGCCAGCTCACTCACAAACAGGGCACGAGGAAACACCATATATTTT,CASSLTNRARGNTIYF
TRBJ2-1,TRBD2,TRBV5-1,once,TGCGCCAGCAGCTTGGGGGGTAGCGGGAGCGCCTACAATGAGCAGTTCTTC,CASSLGGSGSAYNEQFF
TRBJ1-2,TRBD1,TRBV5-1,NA,TGCGCCAGCAGCCCCCGACAGGGGGACTATGGCTACACCTTC,CASSPRQGDYGYTF
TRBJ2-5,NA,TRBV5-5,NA,TGTGCCAGCAGAACGGACAGCCAAGAGACCCAGTACTTC,CASRTDSQETQYF
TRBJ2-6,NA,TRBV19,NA,TGTGCCAGTAGTATCGGCCGGGGGTACTCTGGGGCCAACGTCCTGACTTTC,CASSIGRGYSGANVLTF
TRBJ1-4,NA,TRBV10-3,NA,TGTGCCACCGGGACCTCAGGGGCCCTTAATGAAAAACTGTTTTTT,CATGTSGALNEKLFF
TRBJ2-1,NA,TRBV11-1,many,TGTGCCAGCAGCTTAGCGTTCGTGCGGCGGGGTGAGCAGTTCTTC,CASSLAFVRRGEQFF
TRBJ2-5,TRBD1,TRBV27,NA,TGTGCCAGCAGTTGGGGTAGACAGGGTCGAGTCCAAGAGACCCAGTACTTC,CASSWGRQGRVQETQYF
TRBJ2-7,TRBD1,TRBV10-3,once,TGTGCCATCGCCCGACAGGGGGCTGAGGAGCAGTACTTC,CAIARQGAEEQYF
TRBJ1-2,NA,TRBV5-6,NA,TGTGCCAGCAGCTTGCGGGCAGGGGCTGGCGGCTACACCTTC,CASSLRAGAGGYTF
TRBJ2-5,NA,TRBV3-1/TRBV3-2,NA,TGTGCCAGCAGCCAAGCGTCAGACCAAGAGACCCAGTACTTC,CASSQASDQETQYF
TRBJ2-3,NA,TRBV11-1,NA,TGTGCCAGCAGCCAAACAGATACGCAGTATTTT,CASSQTDTQYF
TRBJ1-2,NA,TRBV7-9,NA,TGTGCCAGCACCAAAGATCGGAACTATGGCTACACCTTC,CASTKDRNYGYTF
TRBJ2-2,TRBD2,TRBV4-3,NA,TGCGCCAGCAGCCAAGAGGGGGTAGCGGGAGGGCCTTGGGTCGGGGAGCTGTTTTTT,CASSQEGVAGGPWVGELFF